The present entry profiles one T cell receptor (beta chain) with its context. Its cognate antigen is unknown. This record belongs to a study of cytomegalovirus exposure and HLA in healthy donors. Study in general: Early released data had 80 million or so unique TCRs, all coming from HLA-typed donors.

The V gene lost 3 bases and the J gene lost 1 base, with 6 bases spanning the gap. The germline V gene encodes CDR1 SGHNT and CDR2 YENEEA. The CDR3 runs to 13 residues. PCR was performed using 60 Vbeta and 13 Jbeta primers. Assay: immunoSEQ multiplex PCR; the TCRdb copy retains only in-frame clones and omits some. Of about 98,000 clones listed, approximately 71% are singletons. Study results and caveats: Within an earlier analysis, most TCR beta V segments proved productive either about 87% or about 30% of the time. Sequencing likely generated an artifact that appeared as a cluster of highly shared sequence variants. Presence/absence analyses assumed roughly uniform sequencing depth across donors, which may not hold.

Input material: PBMCs. The sequence was obtained from a male donor in good health and CMV-seropositive. The genes are TRBV11-3 and TRBJ1-1, with D uncertain. The CDR3 spells CASSLRANTEAFF. CDR3 coding DNA: TGTGCCAGCAGCTTGAGAGCGAACACTGAAGCTTTCTTT.